One sample yielded the 15 T cell receptor beta chains listed below, sequenced in a study of tissue T cells after allogeneic stem cell transplantation. Time point in this sample: mouse harvest day 14 after allogeneic transplant. Each mouse received 10^7 T-cell-depleted marrow cells plus 10^6 splenic CD5+ T cells by tail vein. Profiled with immunoSEQ multiplex PCR; TCRdb holds only in-frame clones, not every one. The table includes 4,100 or so clones, about 47% detected once. The sequenced sample was lymph node tissue. The receptors here all came from a female BALB/c mouse given C57BL/6 T cells with graft-versus-host disease after an allogeneic hematopoietic cell transplant.

This clone is termed medium-sized. Gene and germline names: mouse. Read coverage stops 1 residue before the CDR3 terminus; the germline J gene supplies the remainder. V is TRBV13-1 and J is TRBJ2-7; D is unresolved. Germline CDR1 and CDR2: NSHNY and SYGAGN. CDR3 size: 12 residues. V lost 0 bases to trimming and J lost 7 bases, with 8 bases between them. The DNA read from the CDR3 is TGTGCCAGCAGTGATGCGTGGATGGAACAGTAC. The encoded protein is CASSDAWMEQY. The entire CDR3 protein is CASSDAWMEQYF.

This clone was detected only a few times. Gene names denote mouse genes. CDR3 region: CASSNRGDTEVFF. CDR3 DNA (partial): TGTGCAAGCAGCAACAGGGGAGACACAGAAGTCTTC. The V gene is TRBV16, the J gene TRBJ1-1; 7 bases match TRBD1. The missing CDR3 end, 1 residue past where the read stops, is filled in from the germline J gene. The CDR3 is 13 residues long. The V gene's germline CDR1 is SGHSA and CDR2 FRNQAP. Trimming cost V 5 bases and J 3 bases; bases outside gene matches: 3.

Details on this clone: Germline and genes here are mouse. The read falls 1 residue short of the CDR3 end, and the missing part is taken from the germline J gene. The chain joins TRBV12-1 to TRBJ2-5; D not resolved. Germline V CDR1 and CDR2: SGHSN, HYEKVE. V shed 2 bases and J shed 5 bases, with 7 bases lying between them. The length of the CDR3 is 12 residues. The DNA read from the CDR3 is TGTGCCAGCTCTCAGGTTCCAGACACCCAGTAC. This codes for CASSQVPDTQY. The CDR3 as a whole reads CASSQVPDTQYF.

For this clone: Gene names and germline match the mouse. The read finishes 1 residue shy of the CDR3 end, and the germline J gene is used to complete it. The V gene is TRBV26, the J gene TRBJ2-3, with D uncertain. Trimming shortened V by 2 bases and J by 0 bases, and 6 bases separated the two germline ends. The CDR3 has 14 residues. The germline V gene encodes CDR1 KGHPV and CDR2 FQNQEV (reference sequence). CDR3 bases read: TGTGCCAGCAGTCTGGGCAATAGTGCAGAAACGCTGTAT. Translation: CASSLGNSAETLY. The entire CDR3 protein reads CASSLGNSAETLYF. The full variable domain, in which reference TRBV26 and TRBJ2-3 provide the parts outside the CDR3, is NSKVIQTPRYLVKGQGQKAKMRCIPEKGHPVVFWYQQNKNNEFKFLINFQNQEVLQQIDMTEKRFSAECPSNSPCSLEIQSSEAGDSALYLCASSLGNSAETLYFGSGTRLTVL.

Of note for this clone: Here the gene names and germline are mouse. The CDR3 goes on 1 residue after the read ends, and that part is filled in from the germline J gene. The rearrangement links TRBV12-2 to TRBJ1-1, with D hard to call. The CDR3 totals 13 residues. Germline CDR1 SGHLS, CDR2 HYDKME. The ends were cut back, 0 bases at V and 1 base at J, with 5 bases in the middle. The part of the CDR3 DNA that was read is TGTGCCAGCTCTCTCGACAAAAACACAGAAGTCTTC. Translated, it gives CASSLDKNTEVF. The entire CDR3 reads CASSLDKNTEVFF.

With respect to this clone: The germline and genes are mouse ones. The CDR3 is cut off 1 residue early in the read; its end comes from the germline J gene. The J gene is TRBJ1-1, the V gene TRBV26; maybe TRBD1 (5 bases). V dropped 0 bases and J dropped 0 bases, with 5 bases sitting between them. Per germline, CDR1 KGHPV and CDR2 FQNQEV (reference sequence). The CDR3 runs to 14 residues. The CDR3 spells CASSLSGANTEVFF. CDR3 DNA (partial): TGTGCCAGCAGTCTGTCGGGGGCAAACACAGAAGTCTTC.

By sample share, this clone is medium-sized. Gene names refer to mouse genes. Coverage ceases 1 residue before the CDR3 finishes, and the germline J gene fills in the end. The V and J genes are TRBV16 and TRBJ2-2, with TRBD2 identical over 10 bases. V shed 6 bases and J 2 bases; nucleotides not matched to a gene: 3. Per germline, CDR1 SGHSA and CDR2 FRNQAP. This CDR3 is 15 amino acids long. CDR3 residues: CASSPDWGNTGQLYF. The CDR3 bases that were read are TGTGCAAGCAGTCCGGACTGGGGGAACACCGGGCAGCTCTAC. Full variable domain (missing parts from reference TRBV16 and TRBJ2-2): NAGVIQTPRHKVTGKGQEATLWCEPISGHSAVFWYRQTIVQGLEFLTYFRNQAPIDDSGMPKERFSAQMPNQSHSTLKIQSTQPQDSAVYLCASSPDWGNTGQLYFGEGSKLTVL.

Regarding this clone: Gene names refer to mouse genes. The CDR3 end is not reached by the read, which stops 1 residue before it; the germline J gene fills it in. This chain connects TRBV3 to TRBJ2-4; a weak D match, TRBD1 (5 bases). The CDR3 extends over 14 amino acids. Germline CDR1 is SNHLY and CDR2 is FYNGKV (reference sequence). V lost 4 bases and J 0 bases, leaving 8 bases between the germline ends. The CDR3 protein is CASSSDTSQNTLYF. The CDR3 bases that were read are TGTGCCAGCAGCTCGGACACTAGTCAAAACACCTTGTAC. Using reference TRBV3 and TRBJ2-4 for the parts outside the CDR3, the full variable domain is GPKVLQIPSHQIIDMGQMVTLNCDPVSNHLYFYWYKQILGQQMEFLVNFYNGKVMEKSKLFKDQFSVERPDGSYFTLKIQPTALEDSAVYFCASSSDTSQNTLYFGAGTRLSVL.

This clone was recorded a few times. Gene names and germline match the mouse. The CDR3 loop reads CASSPGTGGVTLYF. The covered CDR3 bases are TGTGCCAGCAGTCCCGGGACTGGGGGGGTGACGCTGTAT. The chain combines TRBV3 with TRBJ2-3, with 13 bases that match TRBD2. The read halts 1 residue ahead of the CDR3 end, with the missing end drawn from the germline J gene. V gave up 6 bases and J gave up 9 bases; unmatched junction bases: 6. Germline lookup yields CDR1 SNHLY and CDR2 FYNGKV (reference sequence). The CDR3 covers 14 residues.

On this clone: Gene names refer to mouse genes. The CDR3 end lies 1 residue beyond the end of the read and is filled in from the germline J gene. The chain joins TRBV5 to TRBJ2-7, with 14 nucleotides matching TRBD2. The CDR3 has 17 residues. Trimming at V came to 0 bases and at J to 3 bases, leaving 4 bases not matched to a gene. CDR1 is LGHNA and CDR2 is YNLKQL in the germline V gene (reference sequence). CDR3 DNA (partial): TGTGCCAGCAGCCAAGATCCGGGACTGGGGGGGCGCTATGAACAGTAC. This sequence encodes CASSQDPGLGGRYEQY. The complete CDR3 reads CASSQDPGLGGRYEQYF.

This clone was observed a few times. Gene names are mouse gene names. Sequencing ends 1 residue short of the CDR3 end; the germline J gene provides the rest. This chain connects TRBV13-2 to TRBJ2-1; 10 bases map to TRBD2. With 4 bases clipped from V and 7 bases from J, the junction kept 2 bases outside the gene matches. The CDR3 covers 13 residues. CDR1 and CDR2 from the germline V gene are NNHNN and SYGAGS (reference sequence). The CDR3 bases that were read are TGTGCCAGCGGTCTGGGGGGGCGGGCTGAGCAGTTC. It codes for CASGLGGRAEQF. The whole CDR3 protein is CASGLGGRAEQFF.

Details on this clone: The genes are named according to mouse. The read ends 1 residue shy of where the CDR3 ends; the end is completed using the germline J gene. The chain recombines TRBV17 with TRBJ2-2, with TRBD2 matching over 12 bases. Germline assignment: CDR1 MNHDT and CDR2 YYDKIL. CDR3 length: 15 amino acids. V lost 5 bases to trimming and J lost 2 bases; unmatched junction nucleotides: 0. CDR3 in amino acids: CASSGLGGNTGQLYF. The sequenced part of the CDR3 DNA is TGTGCTAGCAGTGGACTGGGGGGGAACACCGGGCAGCTCTAC.

As concerns this clone: The germline and genes are mouse ones. The CDR3 end falls 1 residue outside the read, so it is completed with the germline J gene. The chain couples TRBV13-1 to TRBJ2-5; 12 nucleotides align to TRBD2. The CDR3 contains 16 residues. Germline V gene data show CDR1 as NSHNY and CDR2 as SYGAGN. V lost 7 bases and J lost 2; bases outside the gene matches: 8. CDR3 bases read: TGTGCCAGCGGGACCGGGACTGGGGGGACCCAAGACACCCAGTAC. Translated: CASGTGTGGTQDTQY. The complete CDR3 protein is CASGTGTGGTQDTQYF.

In the case of this clone: Gene and germline names: mouse. The read falls 1 residue short of the CDR3 end, and the missing part is taken from the germline J gene. This rearrangement joins TRBV12-1 to TRBJ2-3; 7 bases align to TRBD1. V trimming: 2 bases; J trimming: 4 bases; junction bases outside the gene matches: 2. Germline CDR1 is SGHSN and CDR2 is HYEKVE. CDR3 length equals 13 residues. CDR3 amino acids: CASSPQGTETLYF. The CDR3 bases that were read are TGTGCCAGCTCTCCACAGGGGACAGAAACGCTGTAT.

This clone was detected only once. Gene names denote mouse genes. With the read ending 1 residue before the CDR3 end, the germline J gene is used to fill in that end. This rearrangement joins TRBV19 to TRBJ2-4, with 10 nucleotides matching TRBD2. Unmatched junction bases numbered 1, after V lost 1 base and J lost 2 bases. This CDR3 is 15 amino acids long. Germline V gene data show CDR1 as FNHDT and CDR2 as SITEND (reference sequence). The CDR3 bases that were read are TGTGCCAGCAGTATACTGGGGGGGCTTCAAAACACCTTGTAC. It encodes CASSILGGLQNTLY. The whole CDR3 protein is CASSILGGLQNTLYF.